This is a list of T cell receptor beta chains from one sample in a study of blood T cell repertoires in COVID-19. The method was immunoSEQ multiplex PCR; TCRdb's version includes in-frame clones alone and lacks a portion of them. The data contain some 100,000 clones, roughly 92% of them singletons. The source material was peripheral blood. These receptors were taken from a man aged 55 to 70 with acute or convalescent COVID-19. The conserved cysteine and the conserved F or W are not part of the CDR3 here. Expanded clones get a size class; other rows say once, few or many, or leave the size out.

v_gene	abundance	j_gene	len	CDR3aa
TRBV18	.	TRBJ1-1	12	ASSPQGRWTEAF
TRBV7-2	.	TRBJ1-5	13	ASSKGQGAVQPQH
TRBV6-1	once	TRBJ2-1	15	ASSEAWAGVVNNEQF
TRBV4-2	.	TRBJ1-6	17	ASSHRPAGERSYNSPLH
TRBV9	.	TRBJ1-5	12	ASSPGWGFQPQH
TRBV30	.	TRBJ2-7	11	AWSVSQGYEQY
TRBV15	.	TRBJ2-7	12	ATSVKRTSGEQY
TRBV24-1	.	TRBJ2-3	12	ATKAGGPWDTQY
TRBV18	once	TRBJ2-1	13	ASSPPLAGDNEQF
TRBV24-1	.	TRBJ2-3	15	ATSGTSYGRVEDTQY
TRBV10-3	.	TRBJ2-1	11	ACRGGSRNEQF
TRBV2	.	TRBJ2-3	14	ASKSLAGVSTDTQY
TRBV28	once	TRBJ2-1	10	ASSFGVNEQF
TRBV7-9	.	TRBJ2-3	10	ASSPRGDTQY
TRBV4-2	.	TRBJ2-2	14	ASSEDEGGLTGELF
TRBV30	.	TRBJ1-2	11	AWSLQGNYGYT
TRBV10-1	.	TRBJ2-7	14	ASSEYGAGGNYEQY
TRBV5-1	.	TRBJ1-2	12	ASSLGTGIYGYT
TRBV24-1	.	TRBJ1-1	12	ATSPGRTNTEAF
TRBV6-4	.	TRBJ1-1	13	ASSPGQGFNTEAF
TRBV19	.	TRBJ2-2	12	ASSIVGDTGELF
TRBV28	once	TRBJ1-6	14	ASSLYRGANNSPLH
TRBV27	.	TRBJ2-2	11	ASNPGMTGELF
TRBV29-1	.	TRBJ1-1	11	SVEGNRVTEAF
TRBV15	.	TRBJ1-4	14	ATRRRREVPNEKLF
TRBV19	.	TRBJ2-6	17	ASSIVSGVGTSGANVLT
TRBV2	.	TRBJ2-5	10	ASRQGWETQY
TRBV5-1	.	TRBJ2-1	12	ASGERQGVDEQF
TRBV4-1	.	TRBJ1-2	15	ASSLAGQGAGLDGYT
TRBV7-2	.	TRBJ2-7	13	ASSSPGGRGREQY
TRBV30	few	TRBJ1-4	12	AWRHAGAWEKLF
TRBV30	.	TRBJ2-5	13	AWSVVSGRPETQY
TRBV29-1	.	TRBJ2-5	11	SGNQGSLQTQY
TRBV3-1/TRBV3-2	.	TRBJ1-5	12	ASGQSYSNQPQH
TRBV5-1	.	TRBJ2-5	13	ASSLGDRAEETQY
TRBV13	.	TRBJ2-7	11	ASSFARGREQY
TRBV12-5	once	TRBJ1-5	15	ASGLVPRGGSNQPQH
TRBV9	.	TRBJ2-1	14	ASSVGSASGTNEQF
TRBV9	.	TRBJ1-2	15	ASSRTGSFLANYGYT
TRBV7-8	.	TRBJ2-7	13	ASSLMSQASYEQY
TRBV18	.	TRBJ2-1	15	ASSPTPPGTGGDEQF
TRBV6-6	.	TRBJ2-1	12	ASSYSDRDNEQF
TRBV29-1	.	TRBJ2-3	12	SFLLAVVSDTQY
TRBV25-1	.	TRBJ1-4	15	ASSEGSLPDRGEKLF
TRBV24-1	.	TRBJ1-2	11	ATSPGRGRGYT
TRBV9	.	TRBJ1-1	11	ASSAHMNTEAF
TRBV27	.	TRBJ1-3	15	ASSLRRTAQAGNTIY
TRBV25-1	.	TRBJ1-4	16	ASSEYPPSEGLNEKLF
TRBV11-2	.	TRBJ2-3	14	ASSPTLAGGEDTQY
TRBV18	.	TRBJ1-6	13	ASSPQQGADSPLH
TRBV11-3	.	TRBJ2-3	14	ASSLGTSGRTDTQY
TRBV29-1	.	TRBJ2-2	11	SGLGQHTGELF
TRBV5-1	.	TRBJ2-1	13	ASSSGLAVNNEQF
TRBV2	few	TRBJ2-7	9	ASRGPYEQY
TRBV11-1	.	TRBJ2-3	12	ASSSGLYTDTQY
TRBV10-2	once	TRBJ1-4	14	ASSESGQGGGEKLF
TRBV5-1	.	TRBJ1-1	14	ASSRIIPTVNTEAF
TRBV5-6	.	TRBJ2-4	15	ASSSTTGVLAKNIQY
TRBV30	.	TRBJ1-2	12	AWIDPGFNYGYT
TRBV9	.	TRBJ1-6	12	ASSETQGNSPLH